This TCR beta chain was captured in a study of blood T cell repertoires in COVID-19. Study details: Acute-phase and convalescent COVID-19 samples originated in the United States, Italy and Spain. The cDNA or gDNA used as material had been derived from T cells, B-cell-depleted T cells, or PBMCs.

Measured with immunoSEQ multiplex PCR; TCRdb has only the in-frame clones, and not every one. The sample records tens of thousands of clones, around 83% being singletons. Germline CDR1 is SNHLY and CDR2 is FYNNEI. The CDR3 spans 16 residues. The V and J ends lost 6 bases and 5 bases, in that order; junction bases with no gene match: 13. The specimen sequenced was peripheral blood. This clonotype originated in a man older than 75 with acute or convalescent COVID-19. The rearrangement links TRBV2 to TRBJ2-5, with 9 bases lining up with TRBD2. CDR3 coding DNA: TGTGCCAGCAGAGGTTCCCTAGCGGGAAAGTATGAGACCCAGTACTTC. The encoded protein is CASRGSLAGKYETQYF.